This T cell receptor (beta chain) was sequenced for a study of metastatic and nonmetastatic thyroid tumors. This clone was recorded at least ten times. Its antigen remains unidentified. Study-wide results and limits: According to reports, the diversity of TCR beta was significantly higher in malignant thyroid tumors than in benign nodules, and this held in both blood and tumor samples.

Trimming removed 1 base from V and 5 bases from J; junction bases left unmatched: 4. This CDR3 has 16 amino acids. CDR1 LGHNA and CDR2 YNFKEQ come from the germline V gene. Authors' methods: Clinicopathological groups differed in CDR3, with these differences serving to build a distant-metastasis classifier for papillary thyroid cancer. TCRdb re-analyzed the PCR reads through MiXCR. The V and J calls reflect TCRdb's pipeline rather than the authors' work. Found here are approximately 15,000 clones, roughly 20% of them singletons; the top ten hold approximately 13%. Not a single patient had been given any form of treatment at any point before undergoing thyroid surgery.

V usage is TRBV4-2 and J usage is TRBJ2-7; 14 bases align to TRBD2. The clonotype was recovered from a female donor with papillary thyroid cancer or a benign thyroid nodule (not recorded which). Some clones in this sample may be carry-over from other donors' samples. The specimen sequenced was blood. In nucleotides, the CDR3 is TGTGCCAGCAGCCAAGGACTAGCGGGAGGGAGGGACGAGCAGTACTTC. Translating it yields CASSQGLAGGRDEQYF.